This T cell receptor beta chain was documented in a study of OX40 agonist ivuxolimab in advanced cancers. Germline CDR1 and CDR2: LGHNA and YSLEER. The ends lost 2 bases at V and 3 bases at J; junction bases unmatched: 3. The CDR3 has 16 amino acids. Produced via immunoSEQ multiplex PCR; TCRdb's table is partial and in-frame only. The repertoire includes approximately 49,000 clones, around 85% of them detected once, and roughly 20% sits in the top ten. Sampling of blood occurred at baseline, cycle 4 day 1, and cycle 7 day 1. The genes are TRBV4-3 and TRBJ2-3; 12 bases agree with TRBD2. Sequenced material: CD4+ or CD8+ T cells sorted from blood, taken in a trial of the OX40 agonist ivuxolimab. The TCR comes from an adult with an advanced solid tumor such as melanoma, head and neck, liver or kidney cancer. This chain's CDR3 is CASSQYLAGGTDTQYF. DNA for the CDR3: TGCGCCAGCAGCCAATATCTAGCGGGGGGGACAGATACGCAGTATTTT.